The present T cell receptor (beta chain) was sequenced within a study of early T cells in non-severe SARS-CoV-2 infection. Study information: The chains were unpaired, and the sequenced material was bulk RNA from unsorted whole blood.

This clonotype was seen more than once but under ten times. The target antigen is unknown. CDR1 SQVTM and CDR2 ANQGSEA come from the germline V gene. CDR3 size: 13 residues. Deletions cut 7 bases from V and 0 bases from J, with 11 bases between. General study findings and limits: VDJdb matches were skewed toward anti-spike CD8 T cell responses.

Tagging with unique molecular identifiers was applied to individual cDNA molecules. TCRdb redid the calling of the 5' RACE reads with MiXCR, one entry per CDR3 protein. The sample yields about 82,000 distinct CDR3 sequences, 13% seen once. This receptor was identified in an adult who was a healthcare worker with PCR-confirmed SARS-CoV-2 infection or an uninfected control (not recorded which). Sequences were obtained from whole blood. The chain carries TRBV29-1 and TRBJ2-3, with D unresolved. The CDR3 here is CSGQQPSTDTQYF. CDR3 sequence (DNA): TGCAGCGGGCAGCAGCCTAGCACAGATACGCAGTATTTT.